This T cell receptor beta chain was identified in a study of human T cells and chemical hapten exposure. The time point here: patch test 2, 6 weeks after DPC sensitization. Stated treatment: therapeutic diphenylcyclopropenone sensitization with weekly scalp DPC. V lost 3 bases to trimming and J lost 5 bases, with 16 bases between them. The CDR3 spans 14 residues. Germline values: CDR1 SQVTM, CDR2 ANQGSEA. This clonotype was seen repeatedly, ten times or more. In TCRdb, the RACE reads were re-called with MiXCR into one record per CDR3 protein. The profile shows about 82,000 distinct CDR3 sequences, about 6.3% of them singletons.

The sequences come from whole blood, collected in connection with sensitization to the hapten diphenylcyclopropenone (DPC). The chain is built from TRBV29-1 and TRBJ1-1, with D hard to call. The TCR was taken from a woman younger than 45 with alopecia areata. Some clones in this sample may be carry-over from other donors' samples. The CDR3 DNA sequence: TGCAGCGTTGAGAGGCAGGTCGGAGGAACTGAAGCTTTCTTT. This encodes CSVERQVGGTEAFF.